This passage covers 11 T cell receptor beta chains from one sample sequenced in a study of blood T cell repertoires in COVID-19. This table comes from immunoSEQ multiplex PCR, and its TCRdb copy is limited to in-frame clones, with some not included. The data contain about 230,000 clones, approximately 84% of them singletons. Input material: PBMCs or T cells enriched from blood (not recorded which). The receptors derive from a man between 60 and 70 years old who had recovered from COVID-19.

The chain uses TRBV11-2 and TRBJ2-5; 13 positions match TRBD2. Germline V lookup: CDR1 SGHAT, CDR2 FQNNGV. This CDR3 is built from 15 residues. The ends lost 6 bases at V and 5 bases at J; junction bases unmatched: 6. CDR3 nucleotides: TGTGCCAGCAGTCCTGGACTAGCGGGGGTGGAGACCCAGTACTTC. Amino acid sequence: CASSPGLAGVETQYF.

The rearrangement links TRBV10-2 to TRBJ2-7, with 8 bases matching TRBD1. With V trimmed by 3 bases and J by 2 bases, 6 bases remained unmatched. CDR3 size: 15 residues. Germline V CDR1 and CDR2: WSHSY, SAAADI. CDR3 region: CASSDGRGRPYEQYF. CDR3 nucleotide sequence: TGCGCCAGCAGTGATGGCAGGGGGCGTCCCTACGAGCAGTACTTC.

The chain employs TRBV3-1 (or the pseudogene TRBV3-2) and TRBJ2-2, with 7 bases fitting TRBD1. CDR1 is LGHDT, CDR2 YNNKEL, per germline (reference sequence). V shed 1 base, J shed 9 bases, and the junction held 2 bases outside the gene matches. The CDR3 loop spans 13 amino acids. The CDR3 DNA is TGTGCCAGCAGCCAAGGACAGGGCCGGGAGCTGTTTTTT. Encoded protein: CASSQGQGRELFF.

This chain connects TRBV5-1 to TRBJ2-5, with TRBD1 matching 9 bases. V shed 7 bases and J 0 bases; nucleotides not matched to a gene: 7. CDR3 length: 15 amino acids. Germline CDR1 reads SGHRS; CDR2 reads YFSETQ. CDR3 amino acids: CASGDRDRDQETQYF. CDR3 in DNA: TGCGCCAGCGGCGACCGGGACAGGGACCAAGAGACCCAGTACTTC.

This chain links TRBV29-1 with TRBJ2-7; the match to TRBD1 covers 7 bases. Germline lookup yields CDR1 SQVTM and CDR2 ANQGSEA. The CDR3 loop spans 15 amino acids. V trimming: 4 bases; J trimming: 1 base; junction bases outside the gene matches: 10. The CDR3: CSVGATGASSYEQYF. Written as DNA, the CDR3 is TGCAGCGTTGGGGCAACAGGGGCGTCGTCCTACGAGCAGTACTTC.

The V gene is TRBV12-3 or TRBV12-4, the J gene TRBJ1-3; no reliable D call. CDR3 size: 13 residues. Trimming cost V 1 base and J 4 bases, with 5 bases left between them. The chain's CDR3 is CASSLGGGNTIYF. The CDR3 nucleotides are TGTGCCAGCAGTTTAGGAGGAGGAAACACCATATATTTT.

This chain connects TRBV5-1 to TRBJ2-7; D may be TRBD1 (5 bases). The CDR3 has 14 amino acids. Trimming pared 0 bases from V and 3 bases from J, leaving 10 bases between. Per the germline V gene, CDR1 is SGHRS and CDR2 is YFSETQ. CDR3 sequence reads: CASSLALQGYEQYF. DNA of the CDR3: TGCGCCAGCAGCTTGGCCCTGCAGGGCTACGAGCAGTACTTC.

This clone was detected once. The chain employs TRBV4-1 and TRBJ2-1, with D maybe TRBD2 (7 bases). The CDR3 consists of 15 residues. Per the germline V gene, CDR1 is MGHRA and CDR2 is YSYEKL. Trimming cost V 0 bases and J 9 bases, with 15 bases left between them. The CDR3 protein is CASSQDSGGGSEQFF. CDR3 sequence (DNA): TGCGCCAGCAGCCAAGATTCCGGGGGCGGGAGTGAGCAGTTCTTC.

The CDR3 DNA sequence: TGTGCCATCAGACCTGGACAGTCGAACACTGAAGCTTTCTTT. Its translation is CAIRPGQSNTEAFF. The V gene is TRBV10-3, the J gene TRBJ1-1, with a possible D match to TRBD1 (6 bases). The length of the CDR3 is 14 residues. Per germline, CDR1 ENHRY and CDR2 SYGVKD. V dropped 6 bases and J dropped 1 base, with 12 bases sitting between them.

The V call is TRBV19, the J call TRBJ1-4; possibly TRBD1 for D (6 bases). This CDR3 contains 16 residues. Germline CDR1 and CDR2: LNHDA and SQIVND (reference sequence). Trimming cost V 1 base and J 7 bases, with 16 bases left between them. For the CDR3, the DNA is TGTGCCAGTAGTATAGGTGTTCGGGGGGCTCGTGAAAAACTGTTTTTT. Translated: CASSIGVRGAREKLFF.

This clone was detected only once. The chain couples TRBV5-1 to TRBJ2-2; 14 positions agree with TRBD2. V shed 0 bases, J shed 2 bases, and the junction held 6 bases outside the gene matches. Germline CDR1 reads SGHRS; CDR2 reads YFSETQ. This CDR3 has 19 amino acids. For the CDR3, the DNA is TGCGCCAGCAGCTTGGTCGGGACTAGCGGGAGACCTAACACCGGGGAGCTGTTTTTT. Amino acid sequence: CASSLVGTSGRPNTGELFF. Based on the CDR3 plus reference TRBV5-1 and TRBJ2-2, the full variable domain is KAGVTQTPRYLIKTRGQQVTLSCSPISGHRSVSWYQQTPGQGLQFLFEYFSETQRNKGNFPGRFSGRQFSNSRSEMNVSTLELGDSALYLCASSLVGTSGRPNTGELFFGEGSRLTVL.